This TCR beta chain is from a study of T cells in localized non-small cell lung cancer. Study results and caveats: Overall survival was longer when the density of T cells in the blood was higher. Measurement of T cell clonality placed uninvolved adjacent lung highest, above the level in tumor. Sequencing was limited to one tumor region, leaving the possibility of heterogeneity open.

Details on this clone: Its cognate antigen is unknown.

Profiling relied on immunoSEQ multiplex PCR, and the TCRdb table lists in-frame clones only, not all of them. The sample has around 50,000 clones; 80% to 90% are singletons. Trimming removed 4 bases at V and 6 bases at J, with 15 bases between. The CDR3 loop spans 14 amino acids. The germline gives CDR1 KGHSH, CDR2 LQKENI. This TCR was sampled from a male donor older than 55 with stage III squamous cell lung carcinoma. The source material was peripheral blood, sampled before any cancer treatment. V and J are TRBV18 and TRBJ1-2; perhaps TRBD1 as D (6 bases). The CDR3 protein is CASSLRGARDGYTF. The CDR3 DNA sequence: TGTGCCAGCTCACTACGGGGGGCCCGGGATGGCTACACCTTC.